These 20 T cell receptor beta chains originate from one sample sequenced in a study of blood T cells in healthy people across ages. Combining a sample-barcoded 5' primer with a J-beta primer mix, a second PCR ran for roughly 7 to 12 cycles. From the 5' RACE reads, TCRdb called clonotypes with MiXCR, one entry per CDR3 protein. The sample has approximately 850,000 distinct CDR3 sequences, around two fifths seen once. The sequencing input was blood. Receptors originate from a man in his 60s in good health.

For this clonotype: One junction end does not reproduce the germline sequence, and a read error may be involved. The chain couples TRBV29-1 to TRBJ2-1; no clear D. The CDR3 covers 12 residues. Germline lookup yields CDR1 SQVTM and CDR2 ANQGSEA. As DNA, the CDR3 is TGCGGCGTTGAAAGGCCCCGAGGTGAGCAGTTCTTC. Its protein is CGVERPRGEQFF.

This clonotype was counted only a few times. V is TRBV3-1 and J is TRBJ2-2; no reliable D call. Per the germline V gene, CDR1 is LGHDT and CDR2 is YNNKEL (reference sequence). V dropped 4 bases and J dropped 3 bases, with 6 bases sitting between them. The CDR3 is 13 residues long. The CDR3 sequence: CASSPPDTGELFF. DNA for the CDR3: TGTGCCAGCAGCCCCCCGGACACCGGGGAGCTGTTTTTT.

A few counts support this clonotype. The V gene is TRBV10-3, the J gene TRBJ2-5, with 10 bases identical to TRBD2. In germline, CDR1 is ENHRY, CDR2 SYGVKD. The V segment lost 3 bases and the J segment 2 bases; nucleotides outside the gene matches: 9. CDR3 size: 17 residues. This chain's CDR3 is CAISERAGGLPQETQYF. CDR3 coding DNA: TGTGCCATCAGTGAAAGAGCGGGGGGGCTTCCTCAAGAGACCCAGTACTTC.

This clonotype was found a few times. The chain is built from TRBV12-3 or TRBV12-4 and TRBJ2-3, with D hard to call. The CDR3 runs to 12 residues. V lost 6 bases, J lost 6 bases, and 10 bases lay in between. CDR3 protein: CASRLKPDTQYF. DNA for the CDR3: TGTGCCAGCAGATTAAAACCCGATACGCAGTATTTT.

As regards this clonotype: An end of the junction does not agree with germline; a read error may underlie this. The CDR3 nucleotides read TGTGCCAGCAGCTTAGGGGCTAGCGGGGGGGTATTAGAGACCCAGTTCTTC. It encodes CASSLGASGGVLETQFF. V and J are TRBV12-3 or TRBV12-4 and TRBJ2-1; 12 nucleotides agree with TRBD2. CDR3 length equals 17 residues.

The count of this clonotype is one. The V gene is TRBV5-5, the J gene TRBJ1-5; 9 positions match TRBD1. Germline CDR1 SGHKS, CDR2 YYEKEE (reference sequence). The V segment lost 4 bases and the J segment 9 bases; nucleotides outside the gene matches: 8. The CDR3 runs to 14 residues. The CDR3 here is CASSPETGGRPQHF. CDR3 DNA sequence: TGTGCCAGCAGCCCAGAGACAGGGGGGAGGCCCCAGCATTTT.

This chain connects TRBV2 to TRBJ2-7, with 12 bases aligning to TRBD2. J gave up 6 bases and V 6 bases, and 9 bases lay outside the gene matches. Germline V CDR1 and CDR2: SNHLY, FYNNEI. This CDR3 has 15 amino acids. This chain's CDR3 is CASRGRLAGDGEQYF. CDR3 coding DNA: TGTGCCAGCAGGGGGAGACTAGCGGGAGACGGCGAGCAGTACTTC.

The chain couples TRBV28 to TRBJ2-1; TRBD2 agrees at 9 bases. Losses at the gene ends were 6 bases for V and 4 bases for J; bases not matched to a gene: 16. The CDR3 runs 18 residues. CDR1 is MDHEN, CDR2 SYDVKM, per germline. CDR3 residues: CASSSLITGLAGYNEQFF. CDR3 DNA: TGTGCCAGCAGCTCACTAATTACGGGGCTAGCGGGATACAATGAGCAGTTCTTC.

This clonotype was counted only a few times. The chain has TRBV10-3 and TRBJ1-2; D unresolved. The germline V and J ends were trimmed by 3 bases and 6 bases, with 11 bases remaining between them. CDR3 length: 13 amino acids. Germline V gene lookup returns CDR1 ENHRY and CDR2 SYGVKD. CDR3 sequence: CAISDSPGDGYTF. The CDR3 nucleotides are TGTGCCATCAGTGACAGTCCTGGGGATGGCTACACCTTC.

The chain links TRBV7-9 to TRBJ1-2; 9 nucleotides match TRBD1. V lost 3 bases to trimming and J lost 5 bases; unmatched junction nucleotides: 13. The CDR3 runs to 17 residues. Germline CDR1 and CDR2: SEHNR and FQNEAQ (reference sequence). The CDR3: CASSFGTGGQGGYGYTF. Written as DNA, the CDR3 is TGTGCCAGCAGCTTCGGGACTGGGGGACAGGGCGGATATGGCTACACCTTC.

As for this clonotype: A read error may account for a junction end that differs from germline. V gene TRBV11-1 combines with J gene TRBJ2-1, with 7 nucleotides matching TRBD1. The CDR3 consists of 15 residues. Germline values: CDR1 SGHAT, CDR2 FQDESV (reference sequence). CDR3 amino acids: CASSFRSTGRGEQFF. In DNA, the CDR3 is TGCGCCAGCAGCTTCCGCTCGACAGGGAGAGGTGAGCAGTTCTTC.

The sample holds many counts of this clonotype. The V and J genes are TRBV20-1 and TRBJ2-1, with D perhaps TRBD2 (6 bases). The CDR3 is 12 residues long. Germline loops: CDR1 DFQATT, CDR2 SNEGSKA (reference sequence). The V and J ends lost 5 bases and 5 bases respectively, with 10 bases between them. CDR3 protein: CSAAGPNNEQFF. The CDR3 nucleotides read TGCAGTGCTGCGGGACCTAACAATGAGCAGTTCTTC.

The chain is built from TRBV11-3 and TRBJ2-1; tentative D call: TRBD1 (5 bases). Germline CDR1 reads SGHNT; CDR2 reads YENEEA. V was trimmed by 5 bases and J by 4 bases, leaving 12 bases between them. This CDR3 contains 14 residues. The CDR3 nucleotides read TGTGCCAGCAGCATAGGGGCCTTTTACAATGAGCAGTTCTTC. Protein sequence: CASSIGAFYNEQFF.

A few counts support this clonotype. This chain joins TRBV20-1 and TRBJ2-7, with 9 bases fitting TRBD2. The tail of the sequence fits TRBJ2-5 better, so the J call may be wrong. In germline, CDR1 is DFQATT, CDR2 SNEGSKA (reference sequence). This CDR3 region has 17 residues. The DNA for the CDR3 is TGCAGTGCTAGAAGCGGGACTAGCAGCAAAATGGGAGCGACCCAGTACTTC. Translating it yields CSARSGTSSKMGATQYF.

At least ten counts were recorded for this clonotype. V is TRBV3-1 and J is TRBJ2-6; unclear D gene. Looked up from germline, CDR1 is LGHDT and CDR2 is YNNKEL (reference sequence). This CDR3 is built from 14 residues. The CDR3 sequence is CASDRAGGANVLTF. In DNA, the CDR3 is TGTGCAAGCGATAGGGCAGGTGGGGCCAACGTCCTGACTTTC.

Points on this clonotype: An end of the junction differs from the germline gene, which may be a read error. The chain recombines TRBV2 with TRBJ1-4, with D hard to call. There are 12 residues in the CDR3. Germline V lookup: CDR1 SNHLY, CDR2 FYNNEI. This CDR3 is CTSKAGGEKLFF. The CDR3 DNA follows: TGTACCAGCAAAGCAGGCGGCGAAAAACTGTTTTTT.

The table lists this clonotype with a count of one. The chain carries TRBV12-3 or TRBV12-4 and TRBJ2-3, with a weak D call TRBD2 (5 bases). The V and J ends lost 5 bases and 4 bases respectively, with 10 bases between them. This CDR3 is 13 amino acids long. The CDR3 DNA is TGTGCCAGCAGTATATCGGAGGCAGATACGCAGTATTTT. Translated: CASSISEADTQYF.

In this sample, this clonotype turned up many times. V gene TRBV10-3 combines with J gene TRBJ1-2, with TRBD1 matching 7 bases. Looked up from germline, CDR1 is ENHRY and CDR2 is SYGVKD. The CDR3 contains 15 residues. Trimming at V came to 0 bases and at J to 1 base, leaving 2 bases not matched to a gene. This CDR3 reads CAISESTGFNYGYTF. The DNA of the CDR3 is TGTGCCATCAGTGAGTCGACAGGGTTTAACTATGGCTACACCTTC.

This clonotype was observed a handful of times. The rearrangement uses TRBV7-9 and TRBJ2-5; 8 nucleotides agree with TRBD1. The ends lost 5 bases at V and 2 bases at J; junction bases unmatched: 10. The CDR3 is made up of 16 amino acids. Germline V gene data show CDR1 as SEHNR and CDR2 as FQNEAQ (reference sequence). CDR3 protein: CASSPGTGAIQETQYF. CDR3 DNA sequence: TGTGCCAGCAGCCCTGGGACAGGAGCTATACAAGAGACCCAGTACTTC.

With respect to this clonotype: The junction shows a germline mismatch at one end, possibly a read error. The chain recombines TRBV12-3 or TRBV12-4 with TRBJ1-2; possible D gene TRBD1, 6 bases. The CDR3 covers 13 residues. CDR3 DNA sequence: TGTGCCGGCAGTCCCGGGGGCGGTGGAGGCTACACCTTC. Translated, it gives CAGSPGGGGGYTF.